Here is one TCR beta chain with its context. The sample originates from a study of blood T cell repertoires in COVID-19. At the level of the study: Sources were T cells, B-cell-depleted T cells, or PBMCs; the material itself was cDNA or gDNA.

The CDR3 has 14 residues. Germline CDR1 SGHRS, CDR2 YFSETQ. V lost 4 bases, J lost 3 bases, and 11 bases lay in between. TCRdb keeps only in-frame clones here, not all; method: immunoSEQ multiplex PCR. Here the sample spans some 250,000 clones, 75% to 85% being singletons. The source material was peripheral blood. This receptor was identified in a woman over 75 with COVID-19, enrolled during active disease. The chain links TRBV5-1 to TRBJ1-5; weak D call: TRBD1 (6 bases). The CDR3 loop is CASSPTGFNQPQHF. The CDR3 region has the DNA TGCGCCAGCAGCCCTACAGGGTTCAATCAGCCCCAGCATTTT.